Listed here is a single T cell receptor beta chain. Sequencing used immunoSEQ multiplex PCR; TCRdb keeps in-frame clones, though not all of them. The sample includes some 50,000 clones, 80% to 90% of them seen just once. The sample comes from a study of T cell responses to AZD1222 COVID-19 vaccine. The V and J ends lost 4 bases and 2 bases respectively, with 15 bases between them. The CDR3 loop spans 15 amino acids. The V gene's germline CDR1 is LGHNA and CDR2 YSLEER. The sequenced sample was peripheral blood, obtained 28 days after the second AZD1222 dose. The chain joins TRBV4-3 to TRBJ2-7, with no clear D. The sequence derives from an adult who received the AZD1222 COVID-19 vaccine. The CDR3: CASSRGIDTAYEQYF. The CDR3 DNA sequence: TGCGCCAGCAGCCGAGGAATCGACACAGCCTACGAGCAGTACTTC.